The 28 T cell receptor beta chains in this list originate from one sample, sequenced in a study of beta chain features in type 1 diabetes (dated by TCRdb to 2017 to 2018). Broader findings and caveats from the paper: Type 1 diabetes patients showed a moderate but significant shortening of TCRB CDR3 length in all four CD4+ subsets.

Library generation was performed with the immunoSEQ multiplex PCR assay. The entire amount of isolated RNA was reverse transcribed using the High Capacity cDNA Reverse Transcription Kit, so the sequenced TCRB transcripts were expressed ones. TCRdb took over this immuneACCESS table, retaining in-frame rearrangements with V and J assigned. Such tables are incomplete; in checked studies, under half of the missing clones stem from an unresolved V gene, and the remainder is unexplained. Here the sample has roughly 350,000 clones; 8.5% to 10% occur a single time. 0.55% to 0.75% of the sample comes from the top ten. What these receptors recognize is not known. The sequenced material came from central memory CD4+ T cells from blood. Receptors originate from a man aged 25-40 years with type 1 diabetes.

This clone was observed a handful of times. This chain links TRBV29-1 with TRBJ2-2; 9 nucleotides align to TRBD1. CDR3 size: 13 residues. CDR1 is SQVTM and CDR2 is ANQGSEA in the germline V gene. Unmatched junction bases numbered 3, after V lost 4 bases and J lost 6 bases. CDR3 protein: CSVGDRAPGELFF. Written as DNA, the CDR3 is TGCAGCGTTGGGGACAGGGCCCCCGGGGAGCTGTTTTTT.

This clone has a handful of counts. This chain uses TRBV6-5 with TRBJ1-1; perhaps TRBD1 as D (5 bases). In germline, CDR1 is MNHEY, CDR2 SVGAGI. This CDR3 region has 15 residues. The ends were cut back, 2 bases at V and 1 base at J, with 11 bases in the middle. The CDR3 loop reads CASSYAPTGNTEAFF. CDR3 DNA: TGTGCCAGCAGTTACGCCCCCACAGGGAACACTGAAGCTTTCTTT.

The J gene is TRBJ1-2, the V gene TRBV28; 7 bases map to TRBD1. This CDR3 is 14 amino acids long. Germline V gives CDR1 MDHEN, CDR2 SYDVKM. With V trimmed by 7 bases and J by 5 bases, 10 bases remained unmatched. The CDR3 is CASTPGQRTYGYTF. CDR3 in DNA: TGTGCCAGCACCCCGGGACAGAGAACATATGGCTACACCTTC.

Concerning this clone itself: Other DNA sequences in this sample translate to the same CDR3. The V and J genes are TRBV29-1 and TRBJ1-5; D is possibly TRBD1 (6 bases). The CDR3 has 14 amino acids. Germline loops: CDR1 SQVTM, CDR2 ANQGSEA. Trimming removed 4 bases at V and 1 base at J, with 11 bases between. CDR3 sequence (DNA): TGCAGCGTTGGAGGGGGTTCCAGCAATCAGCCCCAGCATTTT. Amino acid sequence: CSVGGGSSNQPQHF.

This clone has just a few counts. This rearrangement joins TRBV5-4 to TRBJ2-2, with TRBD2 identical over 11 bases. J gave up 5 bases and V 1 base, and 1 base lay outside the gene matches. The CDR3 is 15 residues long. Germline CDR1 reads SGHNT; CDR2 reads YYREEE (reference sequence). CDR3: CASSLRTSGTGELFF. The CDR3 nucleotides read TGTGCCAGCAGCTTGAGGACTAGCGGGACCGGGGAGCTGTTTTTT.

There are a few counts of this clone. V and J are TRBV5-1 and TRBJ2-6; D call uncertain. Germline CDR1 SGHRS, CDR2 YFSETQ. V was clipped by 2 bases and J by 4 bases, with 10 bases between them. This CDR3 is 15 amino acids long. The DNA for the CDR3 is TGCGCCAGCAGCTTTATGCCTGACGGGGCCAACGTCCTGACTTTC. Its translation: CASSFMPDGANVLTF.

This clone came up a few times. The chain couples TRBV10-3 to TRBJ2-7; D is unclear. Deletions cut 2 bases from V and 6 bases from J, with 11 bases between. The CDR3 is made up of 13 amino acids. Germline V gives CDR1 ENHRY, CDR2 SYGVKD. CDR3 nucleotides: TGTGCCATCAGTGAGATTGTGGGCGGCGAGCAGTACTTC. It yields the protein CAISEIVGGEQYF.

This clone was seen a few times. The genes are TRBV28 and TRBJ1-4, with 10 bases that match TRBD1. CDR3 length: 15 amino acids. The V and J ends lost 1 base and 7 bases, in that order; junction bases with no gene match: 3. Per the germline V gene, CDR1 is MDHEN and CDR2 is SYDVKM. The CDR3, as DNA: TGTGCCAGCAGTTTATCCGGGACAGGGGTTGAAAAACTGTTTTTT. Translating gives CASSLSGTGVEKLFF. The full variable domain, its missing parts supplied by reference TRBV28 and TRBJ1-4, is DVKVTQSSRYLVKRTGEKVFLECVQDMDHENMFWYRQDPGLGLRLIYFSYDVKMKEKGDIPEGYSVSREKKERFSLILESASTNQTSMYLCASSLSGTGVEKLFFGSGTQLSVL.

The chain has TRBV7-3 and TRBJ2-7; 9 bases fit TRBD2. Per germline, CDR1 SGHTA and CDR2 FQGTGA. Trimming cost V 2 bases and J 4 bases; bases outside gene matches: 3. The CDR3 has 14 amino acids. The CDR3 DNA sequence: TGTGCCAGCAGCTTATCAGCGGGAGGATACGAGCAGTACTTC. It codes for CASSLSAGGYEQYF.

A few counts support this clone. Here the CDR3 DNA reads TGCGCCAGCAGCCGGGGACAGGATAACTATGGCTACACCTTC. Encoded protein: CASSRGQDNYGYTF. V usage is TRBV4-3 and J usage is TRBJ1-2; 8 bases align to TRBD1. The CDR3 is 14 residues long. In germline, CDR1 is LGHNA, CDR2 YSLEER. V dropped 4 bases and J dropped 1; count of bases not matched to a gene: 2.

The genes are TRBV2 and TRBJ2-1, with D tentatively TRBD1 or TRBD2 (6 bases each). Trimming removed 6 bases from V and 0 bases from J, with 15 bases in between. Germline V gives CDR1 SNHLY, CDR2 FYNNEI. This CDR3 is built from 16 residues. CDR3 amino acids: CASSGGLLSSYNEQFF. The CDR3 region has the DNA TGTGCCAGCAGCGGGGGCCTTCTTAGCTCCTACAATGAGCAGTTCTTC.

In DNA form, the CDR3 reads TGTGCCAGCAGTTTAACTAGCGGCCCGTACAATGAGCAGTTCTTC. Translating gives CASSLTSGPYNEQFF. The gene calls are TRBV27 and TRBJ2-1; 8 nucleotides line up with TRBD2. The CDR3 spans 15 residues. Germline CDR1 is MNHEY and CDR2 is SMNVEV (reference sequence). The J segment lost 4 bases and the V segment lost 2 bases, leaving 4 bases of the junction unmatched.

The chain combines TRBV7-2 with TRBJ2-1; 7 bases line up with TRBD2. The germline V gene has CDR1 SGHTA and CDR2 FQGNSA. This CDR3 region has 13 residues. J was trimmed by 14 bases and V by 3 bases; bases with no gene match: 10. CDR3 residues: CASSFQTQGGKFF. In DNA form, the CDR3 reads TGTGCCAGCAGCTTCCAGACTCAGGGAGGGAAGTTCTTC.

Only a few counts were recorded for this clone. This chain uses TRBV7-8 with TRBJ2-7; D might be TRBD2 (5 bases). Trimming stripped 1 base from V and 1 base from J, with 11 bases between. The CDR3 runs 15 residues. Germline assignment: CDR1 SGHVS and CDR2 FQNEAQ. The CDR3 coding sequence is TGTGCCAGCAGCTTAGGAGGGAGAGAGTCCTACGAGCAGTACTTC. This translates into CASSLGGRESYEQYF.

The chain has TRBV7-9 and TRBJ1-2; a possible D gene is TRBD1 (6 bases). The CDR3 runs to 16 residues. The germline CDR1 and CDR2 sequences are SEHNR and FQNEAQ (reference sequence). The V gene lost 5 bases and the J gene lost 2 bases, with 18 bases spanning the gap. CDR3 sequence reads: CASSLRPWTENYGYTF. In DNA form, the CDR3 reads TGTGCCAGCAGCCTACGACCTTGGACAGAGAACTATGGCTACACCTTC.

The sample holds many counts of this clone. The chain carries TRBV11-2 and TRBJ1-5; no clear D. The CDR3 has 13 amino acids. V lost 1 base to trimming and J lost 6 bases, with 7 bases between them. Germline V gene data show CDR1 as SGHAT and CDR2 as FQNNGV. CDR3 protein: CASSLVQIQPQHF. The DNA for the CDR3 is TGTGCCAGCAGCTTAGTACAGATTCAGCCCCAGCATTTT.

This clone was recorded at least ten times. The chain couples TRBV28 to TRBJ2-7; 9 bases match TRBD2. Germline CDR1 is MDHEN and CDR2 is SYDVKM. The CDR3 has 15 residues. The junction had 10 bases not matched to a gene; V was cut back by 6 bases and J by 4 bases. The CDR3 region has the DNA TGTGCCAGCAGCTTTCTCCTGAGCGGGAGGTACGAGCAGTACTTC. Its translation: CASSFLLSGRYEQYF.

The chain is built from TRBV5-1 and TRBJ2-7; 9 nucleotides align to TRBD1. Germline assignment: CDR1 SGHRS and CDR2 YFSETQ. V was pared by 0 bases and J by 5 bases, with 3 bases of the junction left unmatched. This CDR3 has 14 residues. CDR3 sequence: CASSLGQGVHEQYF. The CDR3 DNA is TGCGCCAGCAGCTTGGGACAGGGGGTCCACGAGCAGTACTTC.

This clone was seen many times. This chain links TRBV29-1 with TRBJ1-1; D unclear. Germline V gives CDR1 SQVTM, CDR2 ANQGSEA. V was clipped by 1 base and J by 13 bases, with 10 bases between them. This CDR3 contains 10 residues. The CDR3 DNA reads as TGCAGCGTTGAAGGGGGTAAGGTTTTCTTT. It translates to CSVEGGKVFF.

The chain uses TRBV6-6 and TRBJ1-3; tentatively, D is TRBD1 (5 bases). This CDR3 region has 15 residues. Trimming pared 2 bases from V and 0 bases from J, leaving 8 bases between. Germline loops: CDR1 MNHNY, CDR2 SVGAGI (reference sequence). The CDR3 region has the DNA TGTGCCAGCAGTTACCAAACAGGCTCTGGAAACACCATATATTTT. Protein product: CASSYQTGSGNTIYF.

V gene TRBV4-1 combines with J gene TRBJ2-2; D is undetermined. Trimming removed 1 base from V and 2 bases from J, with 8 bases in between. This CDR3 spans 15 amino acids. Germline V lookup: CDR1 MGHRA, CDR2 YSYEKL. The CDR3 DNA is TGCGCCAGCAGCCAAGGAGGCCTTAACACCGGGGAGCTGTTTTTT. Protein: CASSQGGLNTGELFF.

The rearrangement joins TRBV7-9 to TRBJ2-5, with 9 bases fitting TRBD1. Germline assignment: CDR1 SEHNR and CDR2 FQNEAQ (reference sequence). There are 16 residues in the CDR3. The V segment lost 5 bases and the J segment 2 bases; nucleotides outside the gene matches: 9. The CDR3 is CASSPRGQGRQETQYF. CDR3 coding DNA: TGTGCCAGCAGCCCTCGGGGACAGGGTCGACAAGAGACCCAGTACTTC. The complete variable domain, with remaining parts taken from reference TRBV7-9 and TRBJ2-5, reads DTGVSQNPRHKITKRGQNVTFRCDPISEHNRLYWYRQTLGQGPEFLTYFQNEAQLEKSRLLSDRFSAERPKGSFSTLEIQRTEQGDSAMYLCASSPRGQGRQETQYFGPGTRLLVL.

This clone was picked up many times. V is TRBV2 and J is TRBJ1-1, with D perhaps matching TRBD1 (6 bases). Germline V lookup: CDR1 SNHLY, CDR2 FYNNEI. Trimming took 2 bases from V and 3 from J, leaving 10 bases between them. The CDR3 length is 14 residues. The CDR3 DNA reads TGTGCCAGCAGTGAATCCGAGGGGGACACTGAAGCTTTCTTT. This gives the protein CASSESEGDTEAFF.

This chain uses TRBV7-3 with TRBJ2-2; perhaps TRBD1 as D (6 bases). Trimming removed 5 bases at V and 3 bases at J, with 13 bases between. CDR1 is SGHTA and CDR2 is FQGTGA in the germline V gene. The CDR3 runs to 15 residues. The CDR3, as DNA: TGTGCCAGCAGCGCAAGGCACAGGGACACCGGGGAGCTGTTTTTT. This gives the protein CASSARHRDTGELFF.

The gene calls are TRBV21-1 and TRBJ1-1. TRBV21-1 is a documented pseudogene. The CDR3 loop spans 19 amino acids. The CDR3 is CASSKELNETLFKEAEAFF. The CDR3 DNA follows: TGTGCCAGCAGCAAAGAACTTAACGAGACCCTCTTTAAAGAAGCTGAAGCTTTCTTT.

This clone was recorded a few times. The V and J genes are TRBV5-1 and TRBJ2-2; no firm D call. The length of the CDR3 is 14 residues. Germline CDR1 reads SGHRS; CDR2 reads YFSETQ. V dropped 0 bases and J dropped 7 bases, with 10 bases sitting between them. The CDR3 spells CASSLDPGGGELFF. The DNA for the CDR3 is TGCGCCAGCAGCTTGGACCCGGGCGGCGGGGAGCTGTTTTTT.

In regard to this clone: A junction boundary mismatches the germline segment, possibly from a read error. The V call is TRBV7-8, the J call TRBJ1-4, with D maybe TRBD1 (5 bases). The CDR3 is 14 amino acids. Germline V gives CDR1 SGHVS, CDR2 FQNEAQ. CDR3 DNA sequence: TGTGCCAGCAGGTTAGGGCAGGGTTTTGAAAAACTGTTTTTT. Protein sequence: CASRLGQGFEKLFF.

This clone was observed a handful of times. J is TRBJ1-1 and V is TRBV21-1. TRBV21-1 is a documented pseudogene. The CDR3 is 14 amino acids. CDR3 sequence: CASSNPTVEAEAFF. CDR3 coding DNA: TGTGCCAGCAGCAACCCGACGGTGGAGGCTGAAGCTTTCTTT.